The clone carrying this T cell receptor beta chain was counted between two and nine times. The antigen remains undetermined. Constant-segment-primed 5'RACE gave TCR alpha and TCR beta cDNA libraries with sample barcodes and UMIs. MiXCR was run by TCRdb on the 5' RACE reads, yielding one entry per CDR3 protein. The sample has nearly 350,000 distinct CDR3 sequences; over 10% are singletons. The data are from a study of T-cell memory formation after mild COVID-19. On the study more broadly: For the most part, TCR clusters were specific to one donor. Notes on the study in general: Day 15 to 85 contracting clones showed balanced CD4/CD8; day 15 to 37 expanders favored CD4+.

J was trimmed by 0 bases and V by 1 base; bases with no gene match: 9. The germline CDR1 and CDR2 sequences are SGHTA and FQGNSA. The CDR3 totals 19 residues. The material sequenced was PBMCs or a T cell subset sorted from them (not recorded which). The clonotype was recovered from a man aged 18 to 29 who had mild COVID-19 (a few samples of this study predate the infection). Cell type and time point are not known. The J gene is TRBJ1-3, the V gene TRBV7-2; 10 bases line up with TRBD1. CDR3 DNA: TGTGCCAGCAGCTTAGTCGGACAGGGGGTTACGAGCTCTGGAAACACCATATATTTT. Encoded protein: CASSLVGQGVTSSGNTIYF.